This TCR beta chain was captured by sequencing in a study of cytomegalovirus exposure and HLA in healthy donors. Study observations and caveats: Donor immune exposure was known only as CMV serostatus.

Germline CDR1 reads ENHRY; CDR2 reads SYGVKD. Trimming removed 6 bases from V and 8 bases from J; junction bases left unmatched: 7. This CDR3 has 15 residues. Regarding donors, all were healthy bone marrow donors. In regard to this clone: The antigen is not known.

The PCR had 60 Vbeta and 13 Jbeta primers. The method was immunoSEQ multiplex PCR; TCRdb's version includes in-frame clones alone and lacks a portion of them. Of roughly 99,000 clones in the sample, 73% were seen once. This sequence was found in a man aged 25 to 40 in good health and CMV-seronegative. What was sequenced was PBMCs. This sequence joins TRBV10-3 and TRBJ1-6; 10 bases are shared with TRBD1. CDR3 DNA: TGTGCCATCAGCCCCACCGGGACAGGGGATTCACCCCTCCACTTT. Translating it yields CAISPTGTGDSPLHF.